The 5 T cell receptor beta chains in this list originate from one sample, sequenced in a study of human T cells and chemical hapten exposure. The time point: healthy volunteer bleed at 6 weeks. Unfractionated whole blood was the source from which total RNA was extracted. One entry per CDR3 protein results from TCRdb running MiXCR on the RACE reads. The table records tens of thousands of distinct CDR3 sequences, around 8.7% of them present only once. Specimen: whole blood. These receptors were obtained from a male donor in good health. Some clones in this sample may be carry-over from other donors' samples.

This clonotype was detected many times. The chain recombines TRBV21-1 with TRBJ2-3; TRBD1, as called in the table, went unchecked against the DNA. TRBV21-1 is deemed a pseudogene. CDR3 length: 19 residues. CDR3 in amino acids: CASSNRDRVCRSTADTQYF. CDR3 coding DNA: TGTGCCAGCAGCAACCGGGACAGAGTCTGTCGGAGCACCGCAGATACGCAGTATTTT.

This clonotype has more than one count but fewer than ten. V gene TRBV7-2 combines with J gene TRBJ1-1; 7 nucleotides agree with TRBD1. The V segment lost 10 bases and the J segment 1 base; nucleotides outside the gene matches: 6. Germline V gene lookup returns CDR1 SGHTA and CDR2 FQGNSA. CDR3 length equals 13 residues. The CDR3 DNA sequence: TGTGCCACCGGACAGGTACCGAACACTGAAGCTTTCTTT. It yields the protein CATGQVPNTEAFF.

The genes are TRBV25-1 and TRBJ2-1; D gene ambiguous. Germline V gene data show CDR1 as MGHDK and CDR2 as SYGVNS. CDR3 length: 13 amino acids. Trimming took off 3 bases at V and 8 bases at J, with 11 bases between the two ends. The CDR3 loop reads CASSEFVGHEQFF. Written as DNA, the CDR3 is TGTGCCAGCAGTGAGTTCGTGGGTCATGAGCAGTTCTTC.

This clonotype was detected many times. The chain couples TRBV12-3 or TRBV12-4 to TRBJ1-1; 8 bases fit TRBD1. The CDR3 has 12 amino acids. The trim removed 5 bases at V and 7 bases at J, leaving 3 bases unmatched. The CDR3 protein is CASSPDRGEAFF. In DNA form, the CDR3 reads TGTGCCAGCAGTCCTGACAGGGGTGAAGCTTTCTTT.

This clonotype was observed a handful of times. The chain couples TRBV7-2 to TRBJ2-1; D call uncertain. Trimming took 2 bases from V and 3 from J, leaving 11 bases between them. The CDR3 sequence is 15 residues long. Germline CDR1 and CDR2: SGHTA and FQGNSA. Written as DNA, the CDR3 is TGTGCCAGCAGCTTAATCGCAGGCCTCTACAATGAGCAGTTCTTC. This encodes CASSLIAGLYNEQFF.